This T cell receptor (beta chain) appears in the sequencing data of a study of cytomegalovirus exposure and HLA in healthy donors. Study-wide results and caveats: Later on, a genetic analysis was performed. It linked a missense variant in DCLRE1C with V- and J-gene trimming of TCR beta.

The CDR3 runs 15 residues. Germline V gene sequence: CDR1 SGDLS, CDR2 YYNGEE. V shed 3 bases, J shed 2 bases, and the junction held 3 bases outside the gene matches. Primers for the PCR totalled 60 Vbeta and 13 Jbeta. Using immunoSEQ multiplex PCR, the repertoire was profiled, and TCRdb retains in-frame clones only, with some absent. The sample lists roughly 140,000 clones; more than 75% were seen once. As regards this clone: Its antigen is not identified.

The chain combines TRBV9 with TRBJ1-2, with 11 bases lining up with TRBD1. The TCR comes from a human donor in good health. Material: PBMCs. The CDR3 loop reads CASSAGTGGNYGYTF. CDR3 coding DNA: TGTGCCAGCAGCGCCGGGACAGGGGGGAACTATGGCTACACCTTC.